Sequencing of this T cell receptor (beta chain) was carried out in a study of T cells in women clearing cervical HPV infection (dated 2018 in TCRdb). Study-level background: The cases were 25 to 30 women with histologically confirmed HPV16-related CIN3 or worse, and 2 of those women had invasive cancers. The roughly 23 controls were women who cleared a single incident HPV16 infection within 12 months without developing precancer or cancer. Case blood was taken at the visit when the lesion was first identified, whereas control blood was taken when infection was no longer detected. Among cases, blood sampling came a median of roughly 150 days after lesion detection, with an interquartile range of roughly 85 to 230 days. Since HLA typing was available for only a few women, HLA type could not be ruled out as a confounder. This exploratory proof-of-principle case-control study, nested within the Guanacaste HPV Natural History Study in Costa Rica, compared TCR repertoires among women with different cervical HPV16 outcomes. Cases were matched to controls by age within five years and by the year the sample was collected. Cases had a median age of about 34 years and controls had a median age of about 37, with no significant differences in baseline characteristics. In the parent cohort, more than 8,500 women aged 18 or older were enrolled in Guanacaste, Costa Rica, during about 1993 to 1994 and then followed for six to eight years. As quality controls, five blinded duplicates were added to each group, bringing the total to about 60 samples made up of roughly 50 participants and about 10 replicates.

Every participant had a single incident cervical HPV16 infection, and prevalent HPV16 infections were excluded. Cervical HPV DNA was detected with MY09/MY11 PCR, and genotyping was done with dot-blot hybridization. Around 15 mL of heparinized blood was centrifuged, after which the buffy coat was aliquoted, frozen at -30 degrees C, and then stored at -80 degrees C. QIAGEN kits were used to extract genomic DNA from buffy coat specimens. Findings and caveats that apply to the study as a whole: Across sequencing depths, CIN3+ cases showed significantly higher TCR repertoire richness than controls, but evenness did not differ between the groups. Lower TRBV6-7 relative abundance was observed in cases than in controls (0.11% versus 0.16%; Bonferroni P = 0.0008). The cross-sectional design could not show whether the associations came before the infection or were a result of it, and neither effector/memory subsets nor HPV-specific T cells were isolated. T-cell numbers per sample were unknown, so richness differences could reflect varying T-cell content rather than repertoire biology. Cases were distinguished from controls with an estimated AUC of approximately 0.83 by random forest classifiers combining richness and V gene abundances.

Its CDR3 holds 14 amino acids, cysteine through phenylalanine. The DNA shown is the part of the CDR3 that was read: 33 bases, in frame from base 1. V is clipped by 0 bases and J by 2 bases, and the sequence between their germline boundaries is 8 bases long. Per the germline V gene (reference sequence), LNHDA is the CDR1 and SQIVND is the CDR2. The immunoSEQ assay used multiplex PCR to amplify TCR beta CDR3 regions from an average of approximately 1,200 ng of genomic DNA per sample. To correct primer bias, the assay used a complete synthetic TCR repertoire to set an amplification baseline. The amplicons were sequenced on the Illumina platform. In the authors' own workflow: Error correction of the sequences involved clustering with frequency ratios plus a modified nearest-neighbor algorithm, after which the sequences were analyzed in the immunoSEQ Analyzer using IMGT gene definitions. TCR richness and evenness were averaged over 20 rarefaction repeats at each rarefaction depth, excluding samples with fewer sequences than the depth. Wilcoxon rank sum tests with FDR correction were used to compare relative abundances of V, D and J genes between the groups. For the blinded duplicates, the intraclass correlation was over 95% for TCR richness and averaged 76.4% across roughly 65 gene segments. This immuneACCESS table, as held by TCRdb, lists in-frame sequences with V and J called but not all clones. Of the missing ones, under half trace to an unresolved V gene in checked studies; the others have no known cause. The D gene and trimming were derived from the DNA, and the V and J assignments and clone size from that table. The sample table records 20,000 to 30,000 clones. Roughly 5.5% of the sample is in the top ten clones.

Turning to this clone: There is no known antigen for this receptor. Coverage ceases 3 residues before the CDR3 finishes, and the germline J gene fills in the end.

The sequenced sample was blood buffy coat. The receptor's source is a woman between 18 and 75 years old with a cervical HPV16 infection that either progressed to CIN3+ or cleared (not recorded which). The sequence is built from TRBV19 and TRBJ2-7; the D gene is not confidently resolved. CDR3 sequence: CASSIDHSTYEQYF. The CDR3 bases that were read are TGTGCCAGTAGTATAGATCACAGTACCTACGAG.